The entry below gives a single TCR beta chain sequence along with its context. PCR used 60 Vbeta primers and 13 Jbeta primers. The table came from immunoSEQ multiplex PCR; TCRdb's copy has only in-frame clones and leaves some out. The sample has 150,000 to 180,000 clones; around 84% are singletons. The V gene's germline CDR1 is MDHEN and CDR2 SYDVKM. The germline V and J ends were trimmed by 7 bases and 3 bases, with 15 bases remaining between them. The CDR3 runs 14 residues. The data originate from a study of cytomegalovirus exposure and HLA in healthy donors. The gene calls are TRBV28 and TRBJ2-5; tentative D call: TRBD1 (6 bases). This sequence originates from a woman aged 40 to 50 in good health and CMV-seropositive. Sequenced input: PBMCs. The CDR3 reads CASTWGRGKETQYF. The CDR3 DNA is TGTGCCAGCACATGGGGCAGGGGAAAAGAGACCCAGTACTTC.